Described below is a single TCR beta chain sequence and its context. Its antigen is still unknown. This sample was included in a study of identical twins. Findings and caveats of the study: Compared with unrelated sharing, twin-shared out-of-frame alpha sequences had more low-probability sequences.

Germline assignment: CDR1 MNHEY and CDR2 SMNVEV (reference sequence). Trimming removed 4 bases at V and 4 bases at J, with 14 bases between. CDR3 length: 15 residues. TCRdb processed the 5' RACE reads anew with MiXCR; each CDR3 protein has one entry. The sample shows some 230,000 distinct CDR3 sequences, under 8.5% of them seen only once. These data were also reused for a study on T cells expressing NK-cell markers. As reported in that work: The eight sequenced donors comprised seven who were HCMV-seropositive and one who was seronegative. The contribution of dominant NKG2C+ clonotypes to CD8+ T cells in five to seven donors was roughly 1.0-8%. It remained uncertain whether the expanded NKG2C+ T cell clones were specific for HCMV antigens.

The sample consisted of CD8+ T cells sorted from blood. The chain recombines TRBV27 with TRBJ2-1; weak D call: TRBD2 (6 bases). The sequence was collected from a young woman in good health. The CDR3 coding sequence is TGTGCCAGCAGTTCGGTACGGGAGAGATACAATGAGCAGTTCTTC. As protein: CASSSVRERYNEQFF.